The next 32 T cell receptor beta chains were all read from a single sample in a study of T cell responses to AZD1222 COVID-19 vaccine. The repertoire was sequenced with immunoSEQ multiplex PCR; TCRdb's copy has only in-frame clones and lacks some. Of tens of thousands of clones in the sample, around four fifths are singletons; the top ten hold under 25%. The specimen was peripheral blood, collected on day 0 of AZD1222 vaccination. The source is an adult in good health.

The chain is built from TRBV5-1 and TRBJ1-4, with a possible D match to TRBD1 (6 bases). This CDR3 contains 15 residues. CDR1 and CDR2 (germline): SGHRS, YFSETQ. Deletions cut 2 bases from V and 0 bases from J, with 8 bases between. The CDR3 sequence is CASSLGGPTNEKLFF. The CDR3 coding sequence is TGCGCCAGCAGCTTAGGGGGTCCAACTAATGAAAAACTGTTTTTT. Drawing the rest from reference TRBV5-1 and TRBJ1-4, the complete variable domain is KAGVTQTPRYLIKTRGQQVTLSCSPISGHRSVSWYQQTPGQGLQFLFEYFSETQRNKGNFPGRFSGRQFSNSRSEMNVSTLELGDSALYLCASSLGGPTNEKLFFGSGTQLSVL.

The chain recombines TRBV7-2 with TRBJ2-1, with TRBD2 identical over 7 bases. Germline V gives CDR1 SGHTA, CDR2 FQGNSA. CDR3 length: 17 residues. V shed 5 bases and J 4 bases; nucleotides not matched to a gene: 14. For the CDR3, the DNA is TGTGCCAGCAGCCTACCGCCAACTAGCGTGGTTTACAATGAGCAGTTCTTC. This encodes CASSLPPTSVVYNEQFF.

The J gene is TRBJ2-2, the V gene TRBV18; D uncertain. Germline CDR1 is KGHSH and CDR2 is LQKENI. V lost 5 bases and J 6 bases, leaving 19 bases between the germline ends. There are 16 residues in the CDR3. CDR3 region: CASSDPRLRSAGELFF. The DNA of the CDR3 is TGTGCCAGCTCAGACCCCAGGCTCAGGTCCGCCGGGGAGCTGTTTTTT.

The chain joins TRBV29-1 to TRBJ2-7, with TRBD1 identical over 10 bases. The germline V gene encodes CDR1 SQVTM and CDR2 ANQGSEA. CDR3 length equals 13 residues. The V segment lost 5 bases and the J segment 2 bases; nucleotides outside the gene matches: 3. CDR3 sequence: CSVTGTGAYEQYF. In DNA form, the CDR3 reads TGCAGCGTTACCGGGACAGGGGCCTACGAGCAGTACTTC.

This clone was detected only once. The chain joins TRBV28 to TRBJ1-1, with D hard to call. Germline CDR1 is MDHEN and CDR2 is SYDVKM. Trimming left V 3 bases short and J 0 bases short, with 14 bases between. The length of the CDR3 is 16 residues. This CDR3 is CASSLGRTLMNTEAFF. The CDR3 bases are TGTGCCAGCAGTTTGGGAAGAACCCTAATGAACACTGAAGCTTTCTTT.

CDR3 protein: CASSRRGSSYNSPLHF. Written as DNA, the CDR3 is TGTGCCAGCAGCCGAAGAGGGAGCTCCTATAATTCACCCCTCCACTTT. This chain links TRBV5-6 with TRBJ1-6, with D uncertain. The CDR3 is made up of 16 amino acids. V was trimmed by 4 bases and J by 0 bases, leaving 11 bases between them. Germline CDR1 and CDR2: SGHDT and YYEEEE. The whole variable domain, filled in from reference TRBV5-6 and TRBJ1-6, reads DAGVTQSPTHLIKTRGQQVTLRCSPKSGHDTVSWYQQALGQGPQFIFQYYEEEERQRGNFPDRFSGHQFPNYSSELNVNALLLGDSALYLCASSRRGSSYNSPLHFGNGTRLTVT.

This rearrangement joins TRBV7-2 to TRBJ1-3; possible D gene TRBD1, 6 bases. This CDR3 spans 15 amino acids. V lost 5 bases to trimming and J lost 0 bases, with 11 bases between them. Germline V gene data show CDR1 as SGHTA and CDR2 as FQGNSA. CDR3 sequence reads: CASSVDRSSGNTIYF. The CDR3 region has the DNA TGTGCCAGCAGCGTTGACAGGAGCTCTGGAAACACCATATATTTT.

This clone has a single count. This chain joins TRBV24-1 and TRBJ1-5, with D hard to call. This CDR3 spans 18 amino acids. The V end was cut by 4 bases, the J end by 1 base, with 19 bases between. The germline V gene encodes CDR1 KGHDR and CDR2 SFDVKD. The CDR3 DNA reads TGTGCCACCAGTGACCCCTTCCCGTCCCCGCGGAGCAATCAGCCCCAGCATTTT. Its protein is CATSDPFPSPRSNQPQHF.

The chain links TRBV5-1 to TRBJ2-5; weak D call: TRBD1 (7 bases). V lost 4 bases, J lost 4 bases, and 17 bases lay in between. There are 15 residues in the CDR3. Germline lookup yields CDR1 SGHRS and CDR2 YFSETQ. The CDR3 loop is CASSTLGTAGETQYF. CDR3 DNA: TGCGCCAGCAGCACCCTGGGGACAGCGGGAGAGACCCAGTACTTC.

The chain has TRBV5-6 and TRBJ1-1, with D hard to call. This CDR3 contains 14 residues. Germline V gene lookup returns CDR1 SGHDT and CDR2 YYEEEE. V shed 0 bases and J shed 7 bases, with 13 bases lying between them. In DNA form, the CDR3 reads TGTGCCAGCAGCTTGGGTTGGGTTTCGAGTGAAGCTTTCTTT. It codes for CASSLGWVSSEAFF. The complete variable domain, with remaining parts taken from reference TRBV5-6 and TRBJ1-1, reads DAGVTQSPTHLIKTRGQQVTLRCSPKSGHDTVSWYQQALGQGPQFIFQYYEEEERQRGNFPDRFSGHQFPNYSSELNVNALLLGDSALYLCASSLGWVSSEAFFGQGTRLTVV.

This sequence joins TRBV5-3 and TRBJ2-5; unclear D gene. TRBV5-3 is an ORF for which the function is uncertain. The CDR3 is 14 residues long. Deletions cut 5 bases from V and 3 bases from J, with 14 bases between. The CDR3 nucleotides are TGTGCCAGAAGTTCGCTCGGGTCCAAAGAGACCCAGTACTTC. It yields the protein CARSSLGSKETQYF.

In its sample, this clone was seen a few times. The CDR3 coding sequence is TGTGCCAGCAGCCGCGGACAGGGGGCCGGAAACACCATATATTTT. It encodes CASSRGQGAGNTIYF. V gene TRBV6-2 or TRBV6-3 combines with J gene TRBJ1-3; 11 bases match TRBD1. CDR3 length: 15 amino acids. Germline V gives CDR1 MNHEY, CDR2 SVGEGT. V lost 6 bases, J lost 4 bases, and 5 bases stayed unmatched.

The V call is TRBV5-1, the J call TRBJ2-7, with D possibly being TRBD2 (7 bases). CDR3 size: 15 residues. V was shortened by 0 bases and J by 6 bases, with 16 bases between the two germline ends. CDR1 is SGHRS, CDR2 YFSETQ, per germline. CDR3 DNA: TGCGCCAGCAGCTTGGGCGGGGGCGGCGGGCGCGAGCAGTACTTC. It is translated as CASSLGGGGGREQYF.

The CDR3 reads CATSRGGRTGNSYEQYF. The CDR3 DNA follows: TGTGCCACCAGCAGGGGTGGCCGGACAGGAAACTCCTACGAGCAGTACTTC. The chain has TRBV15 and TRBJ2-7, with 7 bases fitting TRBD1. Looked up from germline, CDR1 is LNHNV and CDR2 is YYDKDF (reference sequence). The CDR3 has 17 residues. The junction had 11 bases not matched to a gene; V was cut back by 3 bases and J by 0 bases.

The CDR3 region is CASSYSTGTDTDTQYF. The CDR3 nucleotides are TGTGCCAGCAGTTACTCGACGGGTACGGACACAGATACGCAGTATTTT. V gene TRBV6-5 combines with J gene TRBJ2-3; the D is unclear. V dropped 0 bases and J dropped 2 bases, with 12 bases sitting between them. The CDR3 runs to 16 residues. Germline V CDR1 and CDR2: MNHEY, SVGAGI.

The chain links TRBV6-5 to TRBJ2-7; the D is unclear. Per the germline V gene, CDR1 is MNHEY and CDR2 is SVGAGI. Trimming cost V 0 bases and J 6 bases, with 9 bases left between them. The CDR3 runs 13 residues. The CDR3 nucleotides are TGTGCCAGCAGTTACTCAGGTACTGGCGAGCAGTACTTC. Its protein is CASSYSGTGEQYF.

In this sample, this clone turned up a few times. The rearrangement uses TRBV29-1 and TRBJ2-2; D is unclear. V lost 3 bases to trimming and J lost 6 bases, with 5 bases between them. The germline V gene has CDR1 SQVTM and CDR2 ANQGSEA. The CDR3 consists of 11 residues. The CDR3 DNA reads TGCAGCGTTGAGCGGTCCGGGGAGCTGTTTTTT. Its translation is CSVERSGELFF.

The rearrangement links TRBV19 to TRBJ1-5; unclear D gene. The germline gives CDR1 LNHDA, CDR2 SQIVND (reference sequence). This CDR3 spans 13 amino acids. V shed 3 bases and J shed 7 bases, with 10 bases lying between them. CDR3 DNA sequence: TGTGCCAGTAGTATCGATAGAGACCAGCCCCAGCATTTT. Its translation is CASSIDRDQPQHF.

The CDR3 loop reads CASSFTGGRVSEAFF. The CDR3 DNA sequence: TGCGCCAGCAGCTTCACAGGGGGGCGCGTCTCTGAAGCTTTCTTT. The rearrangement links TRBV4-1 to TRBJ1-1; 8 positions match TRBD1. Per germline, CDR1 MGHRA and CDR2 YSYEKL. The CDR3 extends over 15 amino acids. V gave up 5 bases and J gave up 6 bases; unmatched junction bases: 11.

This chain uses TRBV5-1 with TRBJ2-3; D gene ambiguous. Trimming took off 5 bases at V and 5 bases at J, with 15 bases between the two ends. This CDR3 has 14 amino acids. The germline V gene has CDR1 SGHRS and CDR2 YFSETQ. The CDR3 region is CASRVGPSGDTQYF. The CDR3 coding sequence is TGCGCCAGCAGGGTTGGCCCCTCGGGAGATACGCAGTATTTT.

This chain links TRBV21-1 with TRBJ1-1. TRBV21-1 is a pseudogene segment. The CDR3 has 14 residues. DNA of the CDR3: TGTGCCAGCAGCAAAGAAAGTGCCCCTCCTGAAGCTTTCTTT. This gives the protein CASSKESAPPEAFF.

The chain has TRBV29-1 and TRBJ2-5; weak D call: TRBD1 (5 bases). The CDR3 consists of 14 residues. The germline CDR1 and CDR2 sequences are SQVTM and ANQGSEA. Trimming left V 5 bases short and J 5 bases short, with 18 bases between. The CDR3 nucleotides are TGCAGCGTTTTACAGGCAGGGTTAACGGAGACCCAGTACTTC. Protein sequence: CSVLQAGLTETQYF.

The chain has TRBV7-8 and TRBJ1-3; a weak D match, TRBD1 (6 bases). The CDR3 extends over 18 amino acids. Germline lookup yields CDR1 SGHVS and CDR2 FQNEAQ. Trimming removed 5 bases from V and 0 bases from J, with 20 bases in between. Written as DNA, the CDR3 is TGTGCCAGCAGCCCTATTGGCATTCAGGGGAACTCTGGAAACACCATATATTTT. It yields the protein CASSPIGIQGNSGNTIYF.

This clone was seen ten or more times. The chain carries TRBV28 and TRBJ1-5; D possibly corresponds to TRBD1 (5 bases). Germline values: CDR1 MDHEN, CDR2 SYDVKM. Trimming took 6 bases from V and 5 from J, leaving 17 bases between them. The CDR3 has 15 residues. The chain's CDR3 is CASSARGEADQPQHF. CDR3 in DNA: TGTGCCAGCAGCGCCCGGGGGGAGGCCGATCAGCCCCAGCATTTT.

V and J are TRBV9 and TRBJ2-3, with TRBD2 matching 12 bases. The J segment lost 4 bases and the V segment lost 3 bases, leaving 6 bases of the junction unmatched. The CDR3 has 16 amino acids. The germline V gene encodes CDR1 SGDLS and CDR2 YYNGEE. The CDR3 nucleotides read TGTGCCAGCAGCGCCAGACTAGCGGGAGATCCAGATACGCAGTATTTT. It is translated as CASSARLAGDPDTQYF.

This clone was observed a handful of times. The chain carries TRBV24-1 and TRBJ2-7; either TRBD1 or TRBD2 may fit D (5 bases each). Per germline, CDR1 KGHDR and CDR2 SFDVKD. Trimming removed 9 bases at V and 3 bases at J, with 11 bases between. This CDR3 is 12 amino acids long. In DNA, the CDR3 is TGTGCCACCGGGACGGGCAGCTACGAGCAGTACTTC. Translation: CATGTGSYEQYF.

The rearrangement links TRBV6-5 to TRBJ2-7, with D possibly being TRBD2 (6 bases). Deletions cut 6 bases from V and 4 bases from J, with 13 bases between. The CDR3 is made up of 13 amino acids. CDR1 and CDR2 from the germline V gene are MNHEY and SVGAGI. CDR3 coding DNA: TGTGCCAGCAGGCTGAGGAGGGAGTACGAGCAGTACTTC. This codes for CASRLRREYEQYF.

This clone showed up just a few times. The chain joins TRBV7-2 to TRBJ1-6; 7 nucleotides align to TRBD1. The CDR3 length is 15 residues. Germline V gene lookup returns CDR1 SGHTA and CDR2 FQGNSA. Unmatched junction bases numbered 3, after V lost 1 base and J lost 6 bases. In nucleotides, the CDR3 is TGTGCCAGCAGCTTAGAGGGGGCCTCTAATTCACCCCTCCACTTT. Translated, it gives CASSLEGASNSPLHF.

The chain joins TRBV5-8 to TRBJ1-5; TRBD1 matches at 7 bases. Germline assignment: CDR1 SGHTS and CDR2 YDEGEE. This CDR3 spans 14 amino acids. With 5 bases clipped from V and 7 bases from J, the junction kept 9 bases outside the gene matches. For the CDR3, the DNA is TGTGCCAGCAGTCGACAGGGTCGAAGACAGCCCCAGCATTTT. Its translation: CASSRQGRRQPQHF.

This clone is a singleton in its sample. This chain connects TRBV10-3 to TRBJ2-4; 8 positions match TRBD1. In germline, CDR1 is ENHRY, CDR2 SYGVKD. This CDR3 is built from 14 residues. Trimming removed 10 bases from V and 8 bases from J; junction bases left unmatched: 13. The CDR3 spells CATTTGVDGDIQYF. CDR3 bases: TGTGCCACCACGACAGGGGTCGACGGTGACATTCAGTACTTC.

The chain recombines TRBV2 with TRBJ2-7; D is possibly TRBD2 (6 bases). V was pared by 9 bases and J by 6 bases, with 12 bases between. This CDR3 has 11 residues. Germline CDR1 SNHLY, CDR2 FYNNEI. CDR3 loop: CARSPGVEQYF. For the CDR3, the DNA is TGTGCCAGAAGTCCGGGAGTCGAGCAGTACTTC. The entire variable domain, with the rest obtained from reference TRBV2 and TRBJ2-7, is as follows: EPEVTQTPSHQVTQMGQEVILRCVPISNHLYFYWYRQILGQKVEFLVSFYNNEISEKSEIFDDQFSVERPDGSNFTLKIRSTKLEDSAMYFCARSPGVEQYFGPGTRLTVT.

The V gene is TRBV3-1 (or the pseudogene TRBV3-2), the J gene TRBJ2-3; D not certain. The CDR3 is 13 amino acids. Trimming took off 3 bases at V and 3 bases at J, with 7 bases between the two ends. CDR1 LGHDT and CDR2 YNNKEL come from the germline V gene (reference sequence). The CDR3 sequence: CASSQSRTDTQYF. CDR3 DNA: TGTGCCAGCAGCCAGTCTCGAACAGATACGCAGTATTTT.